These 31 T cell receptor beta chains were sequenced from one sample in a study of identical twins. A single record per CDR3 protein comes from TCRdb applying MiXCR to the 5' RACE reads. The sample comprises 1.5 million to 2 million distinct CDR3 sequences, about 31% of which are singletons, and about 0.25% rests with the top ten. Sequenced input: cord blood. The receptors were sampled from a newborn girl in good health.

A few counts support this clonotype. The chain links TRBV20-1 to TRBJ2-4; D is unclear. The CDR3 loop spans 17 amino acids. The V end was cut by 2 bases, the J end by 2 bases, with 19 bases between. The V gene's germline CDR1 is DFQATT and CDR2 SNEGSKA (reference sequence). The chain's CDR3 is CSARPTRFVPTKNIQYF. The CDR3 coding sequence is TGCAGTGCTAGACCAACCCGTTTTGTACCCACCAAAAACATTCAGTACTTC.

This clonotype was detected a few times. This chain joins TRBV27 and TRBJ2-1; TRBD1 or TRBD2 may be the D gene (5 bases each). The CDR3 sequence is 15 residues long. V lost 2 bases, J lost 4 bases, and 12 bases lay in between. Per germline, CDR1 MNHEY and CDR2 SMNVEV (reference sequence). The CDR3 DNA reads as TGTGCCAGCAGTTTAGAGTTTGGGACGTACAATGAGCAGTTCTTC. This gives the protein CASSLEFGTYNEQFF.

This clonotype was found a few times. The rearrangement joins TRBV6-1 to TRBJ1-1; D gene unclear. Trimming removed 2 bases at V and 2 bases at J, with 6 bases between. CDR1 and CDR2 from the germline V gene are MNHNS and SASEGT. The CDR3 totals 13 residues. This CDR3 is CASSELENTEAFF. DNA for the CDR3: TGTGCCAGCAGTGAACTTGAAAACACTGAAGCTTTCTTT.

The J gene is TRBJ2-5, the V gene TRBV10-3; no clear D. The germline V and J ends were trimmed by 4 bases and 5 bases, with 8 bases remaining between them. The germline V gene has CDR1 ENHRY and CDR2 SYGVKD. The CDR3 is made up of 12 amino acids. In DNA, the CDR3 is TGTGCCATCAGTGCCGGGTTTGAGACCCAGTACTTC. This sequence encodes CAISAGFETQYF.

This clonotype occurred a few times. V and J are TRBV28 and TRBJ2-7; 8 bases line up with TRBD1. V lost 3 bases to trimming and J lost 9 bases; unmatched junction nucleotides: 13. The CDR3 contains 15 residues. Germline CDR1 and CDR2: MDHEN and SYDVKM. CDR3 nucleotides: TGTGCCAGCAGTTTCTCCGGGACAGGCTACTATGCGCAGTACTTC. Protein product: CASSFSGTGYYAQYF.

This chain uses TRBV30 with TRBJ2-7; D is possibly TRBD2 (5 bases). This CDR3 region has 13 residues. The V end lost 3 bases, the J end lost 2 bases, and 11 bases lay between the germline ends. Germline assignment: CDR1 GTSNPN and CDR2 SVGIG (reference sequence). The CDR3 DNA follows: TGTGCCTGGAGCTACGGGGTAGCCTACGAGCAGTACTTC. The encoded protein is CAWSYGVAYEQYF.

In its sample, this clonotype was seen a few times. This chain uses TRBV5-1 with TRBJ2-7; D gene unclear. The germline V gene encodes CDR1 SGHRS and CDR2 YFSETQ. This CDR3 comprises 12 residues. V shed 2 bases and J shed 4 bases, with 7 bases lying between them. The CDR3 region has the DNA TGCGCCAGCAGCTTTAACGGATACGAGCAGTACTTC. Translating gives CASSFNGYEQYF.

Note on this clonotype: A much larger clone lies a single base off, so this may be a read error. The chain uses TRBV24-1 and TRBJ2-1; D is uncertain. CDR1 is KGHDR, CDR2 SFDVKD, per germline. This CDR3 is built from 13 residues. The DNA for the CDR3 is TGTGCCTCCAGTGACGCGCCCTACAATGAGCAGTTCTTC. Translation gives CASSDAPYNEQFF.

This clonotype was detected only a few times. The chain employs TRBV18 and TRBJ1-5; 9 bases line up with TRBD1. V gave up 5 bases and J gave up 5 bases; unmatched junction bases: 4. CDR3 size: 14 residues. Germline CDR1 KGHSH, CDR2 LQKENI. This CDR3 reads CASSIQGADQPQHF. The CDR3 DNA is TGTGCCAGCTCAATACAGGGGGCAGATCAGCCCCAGCATTTT.

The chain joins TRBV20-1 to TRBJ2-7; D remains unclear. The CDR3 is 13 residues long. V was cut by 3 bases and J by 0 bases, with 9 bases left in between. Looked up from germline, CDR1 is DFQATT and CDR2 is SNEGSKA (reference sequence). The CDR3 DNA reads TGCAGTGCTAGGGGTCCTACCTCCTACGAGCAGTACTTC. It encodes CSARGPTSYEQYF.

The J gene is TRBJ1-1, the V gene TRBV29-1, with D possibly being TRBD1 (6 bases). This CDR3 has 13 amino acids. V lost 7 bases to trimming and J lost 3 bases, with 15 bases between them. The germline gives CDR1 SQVTM, CDR2 ANQGSEA. CDR3 in DNA: TGCAGCGCGTCCTCAGGGGTTGACACTGAAGCTTTCTTT. Protein: CSASSGVDTEAFF.

This clonotype was seen only a few times. The gene calls are TRBV20-1 and TRBJ2-2; 9 positions agree with TRBD2. V shed 2 bases and J 5 bases; nucleotides not matched to a gene: 6. Germline CDR1 and CDR2: DFQATT and SNEGSKA (reference sequence). This CDR3 region has 15 residues. The CDR3 DNA reads as TGCAGTGCTAGATTGGCGGGGGGGCCGACCGGGGAGCTGTTTTTT. Translated, it gives CSARLAGGPTGELFF.

V and J are TRBV7-2 and TRBJ1-5; 7 bases align to TRBD1. J was trimmed by 6 bases and V by 5 bases; bases with no gene match: 4. CDR1 and CDR2 from the germline V gene are SGHTA and FQGNSA. There are 13 residues in the CDR3. The CDR3 nucleotides read TGTGCCAGCAGCACTCGACAGGGTCAGCCCCAGCATTTT. Translating gives CASSTRQGQPQHF.

This clonotype was seen only a few times. The chain couples TRBV4-2 to TRBJ2-3; TRBD2 matches at 7 bases. Losses at the gene ends were 6 bases for V and 0 bases for J; bases not matched to a gene: 6. In germline, CDR1 is LGHNA, CDR2 YNFKEQ. The CDR3 has 15 amino acids. The DNA for the CDR3 is TGTGCCAGCAGTCGAAGCGGGGTTAGCACAGATACGCAGTATTTT. Encoded protein: CASSRSGVSTDTQYF.

The chain carries TRBV9 and TRBJ1-1; no clear D. Looked up from germline, CDR1 is SGDLS and CDR2 is YYNGEE. The CDR3 has 14 amino acids. V was cut by 0 bases and J by 6 bases, with 12 bases left in between. CDR3 sequence reads: CASSVGMGFPEAFF. CDR3 nucleotide sequence: TGTGCCAGCAGCGTAGGGATGGGTTTCCCTGAAGCTTTCTTT.

This chain links TRBV6-2 or TRBV6-3 with TRBJ1-2; the match to TRBD1 covers 7 bases. Per germline, CDR1 MNHEY and CDR2 SVGEGT. The trim removed 0 bases at V and 0 bases at J, leaving 1 base unmatched. This CDR3 is built from 15 residues. The CDR3 sequence is CASSYSGQPNYGYTF. CDR3 DNA: TGTGCCAGCAGTTACTCGGGACAGCCTAACTATGGCTACACCTTC.

This clonotype has ten or more counts. The J gene is TRBJ2-7, the V gene TRBV4-2; TRBD1 or TRBD2 may be the D gene (5 bases each). V was trimmed by 5 bases and J by 3 bases, leaving 14 bases between them. Looked up from germline, CDR1 is LGHNA and CDR2 is YNFKEQ. The CDR3 length is 14 residues. The CDR3 is CASSYRDGIYEQYF. For the CDR3, the DNA is TGTGCCAGCAGCTATCGGGACGGCATCTACGAGCAGTACTTC.

This clonotype was detected ten times or more. The chain employs TRBV12-3 or TRBV12-4 and TRBJ2-3; D tentatively reads TRBD1 or TRBD2 (5 bases each). The CDR3 has 13 amino acids. The V end was cut by 6 bases, the J end by 1 base, with 8 bases between. CDR3 bases: TGTGCCAGCAGACGGGACGGCACAGATACGCAGTATTTT. Translated, it gives CASRRDGTDTQYF.

This chain uses TRBV6-1 with TRBJ2-1, with unresolved D. Trimming took off 6 bases at V and 5 bases at J, with 11 bases between the two ends. This CDR3 spans 13 amino acids. Germline V gene sequence: CDR1 MNHNS, CDR2 SASEGT. CDR3 sequence: CASSSIRNNEQFF. CDR3 nucleotide sequence: TGTGCCAGCAGCTCGATCCGGAACAATGAGCAGTTCTTC.

The chain joins TRBV6-6 to TRBJ2-5; weak D call: TRBD1 (6 bases). Trimming shortened V by 1 base and J by 3 bases, and 12 bases separated the two germline ends. The CDR3 contains 15 residues. CDR1 MNHNY and CDR2 SVGAGI come from the germline V gene (reference sequence). The CDR3 DNA sequence: TGTGCCAGCAGTTACTGGGGCAGGGGCAAAGAGACCCAGTACTTC. Its translation: CASSYWGRGKETQYF.

This clonotype was counted a few times. The V and J genes are TRBV12-3 or TRBV12-4 and TRBJ2-4; no definite D call. The V and J ends lost 5 bases and 1 base respectively, with 15 bases between them. This CDR3 is built from 16 residues. CDR3 protein: CASSLSAPRAKNIQYF. As DNA, the CDR3 is TGTGCCAGCAGTCTCAGTGCTCCCAGGGCCAAAAACATTCAGTACTTC.

This clonotype was recorded a few times. The V call is TRBV6-6, the J call TRBJ1-1; D might be TRBD1 (5 bases). Germline CDR1 is MNHNY and CDR2 is SVGAGI (reference sequence). Trimming took 2 bases from V and 0 from J, leaving 10 bases between them. The CDR3 has 15 residues. DNA for the CDR3: TGTGCCAGCAGTTACACAGGCCCGATGAACACTGAAGCTTTCTTT. Protein: CASSYTGPMNTEAFF.

This clonotype was recorded a few times. V gene TRBV20-1 combines with J gene TRBJ1-5; perhaps TRBD1 as D (5 bases). Between the trimmed V and J ends, which lost 3 bases and 6 bases, there was a span of 12 bases. The CDR3 sequence is 13 residues long. Germline CDR1 and CDR2: DFQATT and SNEGSKA (reference sequence). CDR3 amino acids: CSASRVWRQPQHF. CDR3 nucleotides: TGCAGTGCTAGCAGGGTTTGGCGTCAGCCCCAGCATTTT.

This clonotype has a handful of counts. The chain couples TRBV3-1 to TRBJ2-7; the D is unclear. Germline V gene data show CDR1 as LGHDT and CDR2 as YNNKEL (reference sequence). CDR3 length: 13 amino acids. V was cut by 4 bases and J by 7 bases, with 14 bases left in between. CDR3 coding DNA: TGTGCCAGCAGCCTAGGCGCTTACTCGGAGCAGTACTTC. It specifies CASSLGAYSEQYF.

A few counts support this clonotype. Here the CDR3 reads CASSVEGLAGGYNEQFF. CDR3 DNA: TGTGCCAGCAGCGTAGAGGGACTAGCGGGAGGGTACAATGAGCAGTTCTTC. This chain links TRBV9 with TRBJ2-1; TRBD2 matches 16 bases. With V trimmed by 0 bases and J by 4 bases, 1 base remained unmatched. CDR1 and CDR2 (germline): SGDLS, YYNGEE. This CDR3 has 17 amino acids.

Remarks on this clonotype: This may be a read error, as it is one base from a much larger clone. The chain employs TRBV12-3 or TRBV12-4 and TRBJ2-5, with D perhaps matching TRBD2 (5 bases). V lost 1 base, J lost 11 bases, and 20 bases lay in between. CDR3 length: 15 residues. The CDR3 loop reads CASSLEARASRSQYF. The CDR3 nucleotides read TGTGCCAGCAGTTTAGAGGCGCGGGCTAGCAGGTCACAGTACTTC.

This clonotype came up a few times. The CDR3 here is CASSQSVDRLEAFF. The CDR3 coding sequence is TGTGCCAGTAGTCAGAGTGTCGACAGGCTTGAAGCTTTCTTT. The J gene is TRBJ1-1, the V gene TRBV19; D perhaps matches TRBD1 (6 bases). The CDR3 runs to 14 residues. CDR1 LNHDA and CDR2 SQIVND come from the germline V gene (reference sequence). The V end was cut by 5 bases, the J end by 7 bases, with 17 bases between.

V gene TRBV19 combines with J gene TRBJ1-5, with D possibly TRBD1 on 5 matching bases. The length of the CDR3 is 13 residues. CDR1 and CDR2 (germline): LNHDA, SQIVND (reference sequence). Trimming removed 5 bases from V and 9 bases from J, with 14 bases in between. Here the CDR3 reads CASSGGFIPPQHF. CDR3 coding DNA: TGTGCCAGTAGTGGGGGGTTCATTCCGCCCCAGCATTTT.

In its sample, this clonotype was seen a few times. The CDR3 loop is CASSLAPGTGRYNEQFF. For the CDR3, the DNA is TGTGCCAGCAGCTTAGCGCCCGGGACAGGCCGGTACAATGAGCAGTTCTTC. The gene calls are TRBV7-9 and TRBJ2-1; 8 bases map to TRBD1. From germline, CDR1 is SEHNR and CDR2 FQNEAQ (reference sequence). The CDR3 is made up of 17 amino acids. V was clipped by 0 bases and J by 4 bases; unmatched bases: 8.

The genes are TRBV19 and TRBJ1-1; no clear D. The germline V and J ends were trimmed by 4 bases and 0 bases, with 15 bases remaining between them. This CDR3 region has 16 residues. CDR1 LNHDA and CDR2 SQIVND come from the germline V gene (reference sequence). CDR3 loop: CASSNIKVQLNTEAFF. The DNA of the CDR3 is TGTGCCAGTAGTAACATCAAGGTCCAACTGAACACTGAAGCTTTCTTT.

This clonotype was counted a few times. This chain joins TRBV7-9 and TRBJ1-6, with D possibly being TRBD1 (5 bases). Germline CDR1 SEHNR, CDR2 FQNEAQ (reference sequence). V was cut by 5 bases and J by 3 bases, with 11 bases left in between. This CDR3 is 15 amino acids long. The DNA of the CDR3 is TGTGCCAGCAGCGGGCAGGGCATCTATAATTCACCCCTCCACTTT. It codes for CASSGQGIYNSPLHF.